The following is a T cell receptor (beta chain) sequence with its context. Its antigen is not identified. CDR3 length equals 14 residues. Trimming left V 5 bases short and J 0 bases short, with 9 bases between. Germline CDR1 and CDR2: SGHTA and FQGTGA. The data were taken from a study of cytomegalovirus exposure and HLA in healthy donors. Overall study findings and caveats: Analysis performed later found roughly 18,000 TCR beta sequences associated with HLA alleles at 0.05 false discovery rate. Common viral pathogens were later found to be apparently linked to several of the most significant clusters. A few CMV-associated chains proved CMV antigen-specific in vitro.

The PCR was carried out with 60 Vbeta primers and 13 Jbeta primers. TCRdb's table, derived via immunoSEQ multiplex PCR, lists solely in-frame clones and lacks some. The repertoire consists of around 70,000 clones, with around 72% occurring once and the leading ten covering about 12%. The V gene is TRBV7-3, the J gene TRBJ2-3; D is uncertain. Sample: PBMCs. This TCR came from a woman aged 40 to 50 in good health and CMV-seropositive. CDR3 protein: CASSQSRSTDTQYF. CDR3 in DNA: TGTGCCAGCAGCCAAAGCCGTAGCACAGATACGCAGTATTTT.